This entry features one T cell receptor beta chain sequence. This specimen belongs to a study of blood T cell repertoires in COVID-19. Background on the study: Samples came from the United States, Italy and Spain, spanning acute and convalescent COVID-19. PBMCs, B-cell-depleted T cells, or T cells provided the cDNA or gDNA that made up the material.

Study processing details: Amplification of reference gene primers provided the estimated nucleated cell counts. Only in-frame clones appear in the TCRdb table, and some are missing; sequencing was by immunoSEQ multiplex PCR. The D gene and trimming were derived from the DNA, and the V and J assignments and clone size from that table. The repertoire has some 210,000 clones, roughly 88% of them found once; the top ten carry 5% to 7.5%. The ends lost 3 bases at V and 6 bases at J; junction bases unmatched: 10. Germline V gives CDR1 KGHSH, CDR2 LQKENI. The length of the CDR3 is 16 residues. The chain recombines TRBV18 with TRBJ2-2; TRBD2 aligns across 7 bases. The TCR sequence derives from a woman aged 40 to 55 who had recovered from COVID-19. Specimen: peripheral blood. The CDR3 spells CASSPATSQKAGELFF. In nucleotides, the CDR3 is TGTGCCAGCTCACCTGCGACTAGCCAGAAGGCCGGGGAGCTGTTTTTT.